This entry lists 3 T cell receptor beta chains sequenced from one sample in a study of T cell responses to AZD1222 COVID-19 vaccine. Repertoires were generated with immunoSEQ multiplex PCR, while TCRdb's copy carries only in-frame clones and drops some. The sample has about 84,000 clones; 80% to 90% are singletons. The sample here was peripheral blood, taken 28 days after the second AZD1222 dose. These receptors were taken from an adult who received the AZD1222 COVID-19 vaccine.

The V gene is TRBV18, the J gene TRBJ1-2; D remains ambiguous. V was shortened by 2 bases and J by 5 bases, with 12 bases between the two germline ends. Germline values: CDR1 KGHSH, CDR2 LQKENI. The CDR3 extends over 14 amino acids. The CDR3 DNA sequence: TGTGCCAGCTCACCAGAGTTACAAGCGTATGGCTACACCTTC. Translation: CASSPELQAYGYTF.

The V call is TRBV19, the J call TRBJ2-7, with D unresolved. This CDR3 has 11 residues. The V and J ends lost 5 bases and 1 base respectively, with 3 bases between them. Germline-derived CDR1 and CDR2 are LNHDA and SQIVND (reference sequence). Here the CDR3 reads CASSASYEQYF. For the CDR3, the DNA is TGTGCCAGTAGTGCGTCCTACGAGCAGTACTTC. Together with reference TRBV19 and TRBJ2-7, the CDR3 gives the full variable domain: DGGITQSPKYLFRKEGQNVTLSCEQNLNHDAMYWYRQDPGQGLRLIYYSQIVNDFQKGDIAEGYSVSREKKESFPLTVTSAQKNPTAFYLCASSASYEQYFGPGTRLTVT.

This CDR3 is CASILGGPYEQYF. The CDR3 DNA sequence: TGTGCCAGTATCTTAGGGGGCCCCTACGAGCAGTACTTC. The chain uses TRBV19 and TRBJ2-7; TRBD1 matches 7 bases. The CDR3 contains 13 residues. The junction had 5 bases not matched to a gene; V was cut back by 7 bases and J by 2 bases. Germline V CDR1 and CDR2: LNHDA, SQIVND (reference sequence).